The 11 T cell receptor beta chains listed next were all sequenced from one sample in a study of CD8 T cells in Susac syndrome. The RNA input was about 0.5 to 1 ug, and it was reverse transcribed with random hexamers. TCRdb fed the immunoSEQ multiplex PCR reads into MiXCR, producing one record per CDR3 protein. This sample yields about 120,000 distinct CDR3 sequences, of which around 90% are seen a single time; around 0.14% belongs to the top ten. The sequencing sample was made of CD4+ T cells from PBMCs. The receptors shown here come from a human donor in good health.

The chain links TRBV5-6 to TRBJ2-1; D is perhaps TRBD1 (5 bases). In germline, CDR1 is SGHDT, CDR2 YYEEEE. The CDR3 has 13 residues. With 6 bases removed from V and 6 bases from J, the gap between germline ends came to 13 bases. The CDR3 DNA reads as TGTGCCAGCAACCCCACAGGACCCAATGAGCAGTTCTTC. It yields the protein CASNPTGPNEQFF.

V is TRBV2 and J is TRBJ1-1; D uncertain. In germline, CDR1 is SNHLY, CDR2 FYNNEI. Trimming removed 8 bases at V and 3 bases at J, with 7 bases between. The CDR3 is 11 amino acids. In DNA form, the CDR3 reads TGTGCCAGCGTTCGGGACACTGAAGCTTTCTTT. As protein: CASVRDTEAFF.

The CDR3 loop reads CSAREGGPTETQYF. In nucleotides, the CDR3 is TGCAGTGCTAGAGAAGGGGGCCCTACGGAGACCCAGTACTTC. This sequence joins TRBV20-1 and TRBJ2-5; 7 bases agree with TRBD1. Germline V gene lookup returns CDR1 DFQATT and CDR2 SNEGSKA (reference sequence). The V segment lost 0 bases and the J segment 5 bases; nucleotides outside the gene matches: 6. The CDR3 covers 14 residues.

This rearrangement joins TRBV4-1 to TRBJ2-7, with 9 bases that match TRBD1. Germline CDR1 reads MGHRA; CDR2 reads YSYEKL. The CDR3 extends over 16 amino acids. Unmatched junction bases numbered 7, after V lost 1 base and J lost 3 bases. The CDR3 DNA follows: TGCGCCAGCAGCCAAGCTTATGGGACAGGGATCTACGAGCAGTACTTC. It encodes CASSQAYGTGIYEQYF.

This clonotype was counted once. The chain couples TRBV20-1 to TRBJ1-2; tentatively, D is TRBD1 (6 bases). The CDR3 extends over 13 amino acids. CDR1 is DFQATT, CDR2 SNEGSKA, per germline (reference sequence). Trimming left V 2 bases short and J 4 bases short, with 11 bases between. CDR3 in amino acids: CSARRDMSYGYTF. The CDR3 DNA reads as TGCAGTGCTAGACGGGACATGAGCTATGGCTACACCTTC.

Here the CDR3 reads CASSEMGRRETQYF. DNA for the CDR3: TGTGCCAGCAGTGAAATGGGTAGACGAGAGACCCAGTACTTC. The rearrangement links TRBV2 to TRBJ2-5; no clear D gene. Trimming shortened V by 2 bases and J by 4 bases, and 11 bases separated the two germline ends. CDR1 and CDR2 from the germline V gene are SNHLY and FYNNEI. The CDR3 length is 14 residues.

This clonotype was counted once. This rearrangement joins TRBV5-1 to TRBJ2-5, with 13 bases identical to TRBD2. The germline gives CDR1 SGHRS, CDR2 YFSETQ. Germline trimming cut 3 bases from V and 10 bases from J; bases unmatched to any gene: 12. The CDR3 is made up of 16 amino acids. CDR3 sequence reads: CASSWTSGGSVGNQYF. DNA of the CDR3: TGCGCCAGCAGCTGGACTAGCGGGGGCTCCGTGGGTAACCAGTACTTC.

The sample holds a few counts of this clonotype. V gene TRBV5-8 combines with J gene TRBJ2-7; tentative D call: TRBD2 (6 bases). In germline, CDR1 is SGHTS, CDR2 YDEGEE. The CDR3 covers 14 residues. Trimming took off 4 bases at V and 0 bases at J, with 11 bases between the two ends. CDR3 bases: TGTGCCAGCAGCCCCCTGGGGGGCTCCTACGAGCAGTACTTC. Translating gives CASSPLGGSYEQYF.

This clonotype was counted a single time. This chain uses TRBV30 with TRBJ1-5, with 10 bases identical to TRBD1. Germline CDR1 and CDR2: GTSNPN and SVGIG (reference sequence). The junction had 4 bases not matched to a gene; V was cut back by 1 base and J by 1 base. CDR3 size: 16 residues. The chain's CDR3 is CAWSEGTGVSNQPQHF. The CDR3 nucleotides are TGTGCCTGGAGTGAAGGGACAGGGGTGAGCAATCAGCCCCAGCATTTT.

The chain recombines TRBV5-1 with TRBJ2-1; 7 bases match TRBD2. Trimming removed 7 bases from V and 7 bases from J; junction bases left unmatched: 8. From germline, CDR1 is SGHRS and CDR2 YFSETQ. The CDR3 consists of 13 residues. CDR3 loop: CASGAGEANEQFF. The CDR3, as DNA: TGCGCCAGCGGGGCGGGGGAGGCAAATGAGCAGTTCTTC.

The rearrangement uses TRBV5-4 and TRBJ2-7, with TRBD1 identical over 9 bases. Germline-derived CDR1 and CDR2 are SGHNT and YYREEE (reference sequence). With V trimmed by 5 bases and J by 6 bases, 9 bases remained unmatched. CDR3 length equals 14 residues. CDR3 amino acids: CASRMTGTGSEQYF. For the CDR3, the DNA is TGTGCCAGCAGGATGACCGGGACAGGGAGCGAGCAGTACTTC.